The 2 T cell receptor beta chains reported below all come from one sample, sequenced in a study of blood T cell repertoires in COVID-19. The table came from immunoSEQ multiplex PCR; TCRdb's copy has only in-frame clones and leaves some out. The sample includes about 480,000 clones, 88% of them seen just once. Sequencing used PBMCs or T cells enriched from blood (not recorded which). These receptors came from a woman aged 40 to 50 who had recovered from COVID-19.

This clone has only a few counts. J is TRBJ1-2 and V is TRBV5-4; D not certain. CDR1 and CDR2 (germline): SGHNT, YYREEE (reference sequence). V lost 3 bases and J 1 base, leaving 13 bases between the germline ends. This CDR3 is 15 amino acids long. The CDR3 DNA reads as TGTGCCAGCAGCTGGGAGGTGGCCCATAACTATGGCTACACCTTC. It yields the protein CASSWEVAHNYGYTF.

The V gene is TRBV2, the J gene TRBJ1-4; possible D gene TRBD1, 5 bases. V lost 4 bases and J 8 bases, leaving 14 bases between the germline ends. Germline V gene data show CDR1 as SNHLY and CDR2 as FYNNEI. The CDR3 is made up of 14 amino acids. The CDR3 coding sequence is TGTGCCAGCAGTGGGACATTAGGGATGGAAAAACTGTTTTTT. It encodes CASSGTLGMEKLFF.